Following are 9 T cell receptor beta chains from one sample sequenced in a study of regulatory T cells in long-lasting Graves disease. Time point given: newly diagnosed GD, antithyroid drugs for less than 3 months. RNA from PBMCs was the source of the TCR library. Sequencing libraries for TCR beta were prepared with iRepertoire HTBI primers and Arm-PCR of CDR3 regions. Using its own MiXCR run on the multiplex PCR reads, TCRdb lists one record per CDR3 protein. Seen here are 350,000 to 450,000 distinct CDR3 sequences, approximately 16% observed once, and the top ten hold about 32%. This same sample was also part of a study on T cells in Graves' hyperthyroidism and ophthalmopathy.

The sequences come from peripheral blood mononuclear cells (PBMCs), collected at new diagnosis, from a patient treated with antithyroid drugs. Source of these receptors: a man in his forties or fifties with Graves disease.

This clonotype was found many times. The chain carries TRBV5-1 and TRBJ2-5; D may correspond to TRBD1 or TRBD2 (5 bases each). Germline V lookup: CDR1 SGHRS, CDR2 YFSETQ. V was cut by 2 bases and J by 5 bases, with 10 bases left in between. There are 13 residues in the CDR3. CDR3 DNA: TGCGCCAGCAGCTTAGAGGGGTGGGAGACCCAGTACTTC. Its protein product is CASSLEGWETQYF.

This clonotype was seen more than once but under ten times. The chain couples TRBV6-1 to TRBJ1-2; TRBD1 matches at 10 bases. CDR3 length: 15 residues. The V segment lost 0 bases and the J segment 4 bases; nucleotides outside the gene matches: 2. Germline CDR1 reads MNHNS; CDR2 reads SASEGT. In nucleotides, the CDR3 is TGTGCCAGCAGTGAAGCGACAGGGGGCCCCTATGGCTACACCTTC. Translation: CASSEATGGPYGYTF.

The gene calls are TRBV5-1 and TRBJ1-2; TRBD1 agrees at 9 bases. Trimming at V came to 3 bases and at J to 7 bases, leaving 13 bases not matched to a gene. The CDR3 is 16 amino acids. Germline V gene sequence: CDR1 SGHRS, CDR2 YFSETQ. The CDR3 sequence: CASSSNPGQGFGGYTF. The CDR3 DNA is TGCGCCAGCAGCTCGAATCCGGGACAGGGTTTTGGTGGCTACACCTTC.

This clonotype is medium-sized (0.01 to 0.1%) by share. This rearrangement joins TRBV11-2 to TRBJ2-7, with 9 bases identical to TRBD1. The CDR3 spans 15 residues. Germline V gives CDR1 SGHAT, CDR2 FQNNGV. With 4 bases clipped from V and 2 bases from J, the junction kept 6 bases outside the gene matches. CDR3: CASSSYRGQAYEQYF. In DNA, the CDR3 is TGTGCCAGCAGCTCCTACAGGGGGCAGGCCTACGAGCAGTACTTC.

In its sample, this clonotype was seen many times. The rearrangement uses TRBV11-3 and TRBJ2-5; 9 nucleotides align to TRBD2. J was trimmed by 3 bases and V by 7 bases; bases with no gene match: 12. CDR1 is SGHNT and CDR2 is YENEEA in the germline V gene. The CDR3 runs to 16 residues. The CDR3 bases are TGTGCCAGCACCCGCTCCTTGGGCGGGGGGGAAGAGACCCAGTACTTC. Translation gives CASTRSLGGGEETQYF.

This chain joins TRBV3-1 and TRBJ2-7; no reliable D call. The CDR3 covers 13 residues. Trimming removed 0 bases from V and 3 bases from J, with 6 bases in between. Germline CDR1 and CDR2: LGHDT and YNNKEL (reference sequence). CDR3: CASSQEKYYEQYF. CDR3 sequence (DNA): TGTGCCAGCAGCCAAGAGAAATACTACGAGCAGTACTTC.

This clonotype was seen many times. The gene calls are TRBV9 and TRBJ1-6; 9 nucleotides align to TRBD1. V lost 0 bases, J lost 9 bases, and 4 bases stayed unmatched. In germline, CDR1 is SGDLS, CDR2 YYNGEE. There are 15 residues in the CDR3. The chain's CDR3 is CASSVAGTGSSPLHF. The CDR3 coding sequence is TGTGCCAGCAGCGTAGCTGGGACAGGGAGTTCACCCCTCCACTTT.

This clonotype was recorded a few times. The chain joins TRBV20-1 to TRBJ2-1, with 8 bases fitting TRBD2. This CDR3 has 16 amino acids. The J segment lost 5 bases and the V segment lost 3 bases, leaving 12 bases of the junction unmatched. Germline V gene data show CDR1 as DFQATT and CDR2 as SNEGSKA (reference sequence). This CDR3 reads CSASSRLARFDNEQFF. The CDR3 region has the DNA TGCAGTGCTAGTAGCCGACTAGCGCGTTTCGACAATGAGCAGTTCTTC.

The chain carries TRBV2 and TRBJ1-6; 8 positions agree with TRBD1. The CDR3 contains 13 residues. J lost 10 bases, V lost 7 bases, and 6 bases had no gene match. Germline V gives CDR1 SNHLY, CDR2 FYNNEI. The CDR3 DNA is TGTGCCAGCACTAGGACAGGGAAATCACCCCTCCACTTT. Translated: CASTRTGKSPLHF.